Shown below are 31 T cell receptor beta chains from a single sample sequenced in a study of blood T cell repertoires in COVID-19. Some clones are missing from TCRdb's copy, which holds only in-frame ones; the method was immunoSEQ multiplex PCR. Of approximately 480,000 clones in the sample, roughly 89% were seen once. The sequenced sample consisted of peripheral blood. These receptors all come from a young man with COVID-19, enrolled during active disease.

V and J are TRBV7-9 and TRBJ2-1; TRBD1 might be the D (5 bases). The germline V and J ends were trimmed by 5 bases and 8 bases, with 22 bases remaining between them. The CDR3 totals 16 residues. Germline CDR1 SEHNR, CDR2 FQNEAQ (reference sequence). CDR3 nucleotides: TGTGCCAGCAGCCCTCGCAGGGTAGGGCAAAGGGATGAGCAGTTCTTC. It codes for CASSPRRVGQRDEQFF. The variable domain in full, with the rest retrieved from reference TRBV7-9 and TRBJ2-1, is DTGVSQNPRHKITKRGQNVTFRCDPISEHNRLYWYRQTLGQGPEFLTYFQNEAQLEKSRLLSDRFSAERPKGSFSTLEIQRTEQGDSAMYLCASSPRRVGQRDEQFFGPGTRLTVL.

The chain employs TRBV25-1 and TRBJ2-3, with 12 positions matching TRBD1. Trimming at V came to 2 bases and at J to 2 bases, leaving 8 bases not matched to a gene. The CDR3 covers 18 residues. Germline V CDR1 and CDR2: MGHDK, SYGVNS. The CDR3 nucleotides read TGTGCCAGCAGTGAAGAGAGGGACAGGGGGCTTACCACAGATACGCAGTATTTT. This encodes CASSEERDRGLTTDTQYF.

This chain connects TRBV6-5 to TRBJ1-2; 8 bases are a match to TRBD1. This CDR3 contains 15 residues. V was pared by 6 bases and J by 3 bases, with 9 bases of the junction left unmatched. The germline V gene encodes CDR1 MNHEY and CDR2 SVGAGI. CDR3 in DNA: TGTGCCAGCAGACATGACAGGGGTTTTGACTATGGCTACACCTTC. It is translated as CASRHDRGFDYGYTF.

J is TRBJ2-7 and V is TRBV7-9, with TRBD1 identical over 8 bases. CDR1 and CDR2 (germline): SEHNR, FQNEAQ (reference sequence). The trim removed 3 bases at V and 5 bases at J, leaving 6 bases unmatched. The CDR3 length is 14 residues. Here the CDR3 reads CASSFVQGANEQYF. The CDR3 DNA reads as TGTGCCAGCAGCTTCGTGCAGGGGGCAAACGAGCAGTACTTC.

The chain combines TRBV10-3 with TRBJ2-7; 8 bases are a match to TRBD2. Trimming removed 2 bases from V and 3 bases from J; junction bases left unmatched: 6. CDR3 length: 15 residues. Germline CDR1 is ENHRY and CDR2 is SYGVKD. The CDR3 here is CAISEPSGRIYEQYF. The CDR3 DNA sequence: TGTGCCATCAGTGAGCCCAGCGGGAGAATCTACGAGCAGTACTTC.

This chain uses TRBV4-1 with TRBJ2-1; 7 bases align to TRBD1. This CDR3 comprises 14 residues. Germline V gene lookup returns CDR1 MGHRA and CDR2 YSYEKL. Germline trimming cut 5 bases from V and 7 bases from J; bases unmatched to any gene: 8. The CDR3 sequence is CASSDRPTGNEQFF. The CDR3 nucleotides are TGCGCCAGCAGCGACCGCCCGACAGGGAATGAGCAGTTCTTC.

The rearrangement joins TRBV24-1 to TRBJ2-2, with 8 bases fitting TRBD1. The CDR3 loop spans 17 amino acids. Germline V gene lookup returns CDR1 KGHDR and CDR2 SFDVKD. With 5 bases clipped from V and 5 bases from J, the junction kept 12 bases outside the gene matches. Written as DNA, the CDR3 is TGTGCCACCAGTGCATCATTGGGAGACAGGGGAACCGGGGAGCTGTTTTTT. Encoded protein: CATSASLGDRGTGELFF.

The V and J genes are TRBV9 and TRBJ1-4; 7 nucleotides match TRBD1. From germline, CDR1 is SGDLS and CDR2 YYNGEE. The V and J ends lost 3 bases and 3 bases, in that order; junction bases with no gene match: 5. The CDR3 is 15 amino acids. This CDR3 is CASSARQGPNEKLFF. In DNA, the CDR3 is TGTGCCAGCAGCGCCCGACAGGGCCCTAATGAAAAACTGTTTTTT.

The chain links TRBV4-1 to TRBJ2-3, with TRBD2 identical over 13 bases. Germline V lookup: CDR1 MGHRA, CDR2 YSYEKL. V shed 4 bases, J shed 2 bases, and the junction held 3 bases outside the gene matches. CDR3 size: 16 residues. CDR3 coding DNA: TGCGCCAGCAGCCGGGGACTAGCGGGAATCACAGATACGCAGTATTTT. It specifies CASSRGLAGITDTQYF.

The CDR3 is CASSVAGQGANGEKLFF. CDR3 nucleotides: TGTGCCAGCAGCGTAGCCGGACAGGGGGCGAATGGTGAAAAACTGTTTTTT. The V call is TRBV9, the J call TRBJ1-4, with TRBD1 matching 11 bases. CDR3 length: 17 residues. The germline CDR1 and CDR2 sequences are SGDLS and YYNGEE. Germline trimming cut 0 bases from V and 7 bases from J; bases unmatched to any gene: 8.

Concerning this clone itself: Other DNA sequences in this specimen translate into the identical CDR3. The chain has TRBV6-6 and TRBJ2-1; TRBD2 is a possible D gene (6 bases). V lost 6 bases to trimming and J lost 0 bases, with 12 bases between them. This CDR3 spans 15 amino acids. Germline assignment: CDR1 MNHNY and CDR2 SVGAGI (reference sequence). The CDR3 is CASSLAEPSYNEQFF. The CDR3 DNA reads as TGTGCCAGCAGCTTAGCGGAGCCCTCCTACAATGAGCAGTTCTTC.

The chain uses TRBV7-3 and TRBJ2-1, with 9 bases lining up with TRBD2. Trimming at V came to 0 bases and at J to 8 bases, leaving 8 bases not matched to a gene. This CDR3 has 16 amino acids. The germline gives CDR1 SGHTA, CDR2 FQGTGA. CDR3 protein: CASSLTSGRPVDEQFF. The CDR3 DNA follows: TGTGCCAGCAGCTTAACGAGCGGGAGGCCCGTCGATGAGCAGTTCTTC.

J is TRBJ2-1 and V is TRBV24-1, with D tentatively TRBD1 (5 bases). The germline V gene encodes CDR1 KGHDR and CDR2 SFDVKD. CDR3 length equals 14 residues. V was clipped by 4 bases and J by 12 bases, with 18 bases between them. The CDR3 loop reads CATSDPGQGLGQFF. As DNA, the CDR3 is TGTGCCACCAGTGACCCTGGTCAGGGTCTAGGGCAGTTCTTC.

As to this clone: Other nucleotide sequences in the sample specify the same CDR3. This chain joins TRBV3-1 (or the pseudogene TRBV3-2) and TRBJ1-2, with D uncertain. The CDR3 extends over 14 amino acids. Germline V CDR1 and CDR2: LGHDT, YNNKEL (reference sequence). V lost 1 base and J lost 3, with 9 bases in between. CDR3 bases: TGTGCCAGCAGCCAAGCCGGCGGGTACTATGGCTACACCTTC. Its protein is CASSQAGGYYGYTF.

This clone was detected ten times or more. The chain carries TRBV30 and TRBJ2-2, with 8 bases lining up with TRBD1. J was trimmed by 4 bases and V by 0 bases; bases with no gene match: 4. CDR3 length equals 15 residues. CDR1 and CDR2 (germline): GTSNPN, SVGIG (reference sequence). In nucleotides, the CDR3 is TGTGCCTGGAGTGTACAGGGGGTAACCACCGGGGAGCTGTTTTTT. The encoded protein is CAWSVQGVTTGELFF. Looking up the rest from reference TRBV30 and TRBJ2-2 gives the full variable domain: SQTIHQWPATLVQPVGSPLSLECTVEGTSNPNLYWYRQAAGRGLQLLFYSVGIGQISSEVPQNLSASRPQDRQFILSSKKLLLSDSGFYLCAWSVQGVTTGELFFGEGSRLTVL.

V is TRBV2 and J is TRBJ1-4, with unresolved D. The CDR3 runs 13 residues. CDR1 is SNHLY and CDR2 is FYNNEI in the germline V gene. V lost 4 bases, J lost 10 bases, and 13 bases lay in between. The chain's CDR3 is CASSATPEGKLFF. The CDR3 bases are TGTGCCAGCAGTGCAACCCCTGAGGGAAAACTGTTTTTT.

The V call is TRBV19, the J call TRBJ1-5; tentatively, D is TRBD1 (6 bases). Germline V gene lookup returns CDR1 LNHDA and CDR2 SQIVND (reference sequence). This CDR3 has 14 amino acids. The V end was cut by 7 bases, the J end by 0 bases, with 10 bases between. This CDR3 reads CASTGTLSNQPQHF. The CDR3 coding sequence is TGTGCCAGTACCGGGACACTTAGCAATCAGCCCCAGCATTTT.

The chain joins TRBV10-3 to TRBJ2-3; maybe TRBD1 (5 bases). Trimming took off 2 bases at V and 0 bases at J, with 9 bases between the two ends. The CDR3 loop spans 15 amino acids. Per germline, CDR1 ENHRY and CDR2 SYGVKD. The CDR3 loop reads CAISERQPSTDTQYF. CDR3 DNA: TGTGCCATCAGTGAGAGACAGCCTAGCACAGATACGCAGTATTTT.

Here the CDR3 reads CASSIGGTNTEAFF. The CDR3 DNA follows: TGTGCCAGTAGTATCGGGGGGACCAACACTGAAGCTTTCTTT. The chain joins TRBV19 to TRBJ1-1; D is possibly TRBD1 (5 bases). The V gene's germline CDR1 is LNHDA and CDR2 SQIVND (reference sequence). V lost 3 bases and J lost 2, with 10 bases in between. The CDR3 has 14 amino acids. Using reference TRBV19 and TRBJ1-1 for the parts outside the CDR3, the full variable domain is DGGITQSPKYLFRKEGQNVTLSCEQNLNHDAMYWYRQDPGQGLRLIYYSQIVNDFQKGDIAEGYSVSREKKESFPLTVTSAQKNPTAFYLCASSIGGTNTEAFFGQGTRLTVV.

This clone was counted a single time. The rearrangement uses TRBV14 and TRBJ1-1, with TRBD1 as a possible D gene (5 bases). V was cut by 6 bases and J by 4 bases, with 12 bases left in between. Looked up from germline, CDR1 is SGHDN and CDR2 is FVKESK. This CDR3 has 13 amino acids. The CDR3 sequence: CASRFRVSTEAFF. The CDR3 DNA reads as TGTGCCAGCAGGTTCAGGGTAAGCACTGAAGCTTTCTTT.

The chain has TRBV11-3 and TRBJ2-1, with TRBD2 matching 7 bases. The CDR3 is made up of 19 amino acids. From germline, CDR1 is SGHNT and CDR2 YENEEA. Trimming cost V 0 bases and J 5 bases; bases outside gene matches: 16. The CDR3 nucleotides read TGTGCCAGCAGCTTAGACCCAGGCATTTGGCTAGCGGAAGACAATGAGCAGTTCTTC. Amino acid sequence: CASSLDPGIWLAEDNEQFF. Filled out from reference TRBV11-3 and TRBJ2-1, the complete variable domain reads EAGVVQSPRYKIIEKKQPVAFWCNPISGHNTLYWYLQNLGQGPELLIRYENEEAVDDSQLPKDRFSAERLKGVDSTLKIQPAELGDSAVYLCASSLDPGIWLAEDNEQFFGPGTRLTVL.

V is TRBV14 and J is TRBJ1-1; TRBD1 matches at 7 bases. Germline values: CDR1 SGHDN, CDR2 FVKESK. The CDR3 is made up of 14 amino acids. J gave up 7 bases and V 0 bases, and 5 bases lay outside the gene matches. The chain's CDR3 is CASSQDGDRIEAFF. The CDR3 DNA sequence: TGTGCCAGCAGCCAAGATGGGGACAGAATTGAAGCTTTCTTT.

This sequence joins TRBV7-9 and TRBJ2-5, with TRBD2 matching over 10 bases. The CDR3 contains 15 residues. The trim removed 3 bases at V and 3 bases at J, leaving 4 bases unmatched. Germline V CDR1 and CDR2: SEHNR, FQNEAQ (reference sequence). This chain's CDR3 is CASSFRSGGEETQYF. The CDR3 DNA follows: TGTGCCAGCAGCTTCCGGAGCGGGGGGGAAGAGACCCAGTACTTC.

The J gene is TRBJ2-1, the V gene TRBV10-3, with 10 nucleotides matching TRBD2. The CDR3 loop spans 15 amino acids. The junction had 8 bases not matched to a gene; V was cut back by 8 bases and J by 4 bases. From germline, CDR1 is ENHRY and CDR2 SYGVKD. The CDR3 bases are TGTGCCATCGCCCCCCTAGCGGGGGAGTACAATGAGCAGTTCTTC. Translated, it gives CAIAPLAGEYNEQFF.

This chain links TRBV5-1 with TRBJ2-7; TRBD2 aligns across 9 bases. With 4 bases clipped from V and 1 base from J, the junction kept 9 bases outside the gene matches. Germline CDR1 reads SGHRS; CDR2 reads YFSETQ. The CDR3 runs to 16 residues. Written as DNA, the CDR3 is TGCGCCAGCAGCCCCTCTACTCTAGCGGGATCCTACGAGCAGTACTTC. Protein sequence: CASSPSTLAGSYEQYF.

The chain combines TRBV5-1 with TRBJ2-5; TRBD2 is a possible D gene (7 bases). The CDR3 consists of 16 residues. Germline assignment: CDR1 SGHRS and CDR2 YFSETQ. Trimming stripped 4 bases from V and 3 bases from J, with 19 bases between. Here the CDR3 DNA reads TGCGCCAGCAGCACCCCAGGGGCGGGGGTAGAAGAGACCCAGTACTTC. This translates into CASSTPGAGVEETQYF.

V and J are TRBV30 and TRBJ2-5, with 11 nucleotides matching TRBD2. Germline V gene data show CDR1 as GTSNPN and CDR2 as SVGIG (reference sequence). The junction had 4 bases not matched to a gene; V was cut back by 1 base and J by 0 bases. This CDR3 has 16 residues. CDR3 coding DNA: TGTGCCTGGAGTGGACCTAGCGGGAGGAACCAAGAGACCCAGTACTTC. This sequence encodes CAWSGPSGRNQETQYF.

This CDR3 reads CASSQQAGATDTQYF. The CDR3 nucleotides are TGTGCCAGCAGCCAACAAGCGGGAGCCACAGATACGCAGTATTTT. The chain uses TRBV7-2 and TRBJ2-3; 8 nucleotides agree with TRBD2. Trimming took 5 bases from V and 2 from J; bases not matched to a gene: 6. The germline CDR1 and CDR2 sequences are SGHTA and FQGNSA. The CDR3 consists of 15 residues.

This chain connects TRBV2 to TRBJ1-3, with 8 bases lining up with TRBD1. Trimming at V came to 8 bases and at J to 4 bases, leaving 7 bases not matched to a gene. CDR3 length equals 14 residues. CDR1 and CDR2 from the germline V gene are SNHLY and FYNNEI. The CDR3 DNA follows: TGTGCCAGCGGTCAGGGGGCTGGGGGAAACACCATATATTTT. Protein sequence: CASGQGAGGNTIYF.

Here the CDR3 DNA reads TGTGCCAGCAGCCAAGACTACAGCTCTATCAGGGATGGCTACACCTTC. Protein sequence: CASSQDYSSIRDGYTF. V and J are TRBV3-1 (or the pseudogene TRBV3-2) and TRBJ1-2; D is perhaps TRBD1 (5 bases). The V end lost 0 bases, the J end lost 6 bases, and 17 bases lay between the germline ends. CDR1 is LGHDT, CDR2 YNNKEL, per germline (reference sequence). CDR3 length: 16 residues.

The CDR3 DNA follows: TGTGCCAGCAGTTTGTCTCCATTCCAGACCGGGGAGCTGTTTTTT. This gives the protein CASSLSPFQTGELFF. The chain joins TRBV27 to TRBJ2-2; D is uncertain. The CDR3 spans 15 residues. V lost 3 bases, J lost 5 bases, and 13 bases lay in between. CDR1 is MNHEY, CDR2 SMNVEV, per germline (reference sequence).